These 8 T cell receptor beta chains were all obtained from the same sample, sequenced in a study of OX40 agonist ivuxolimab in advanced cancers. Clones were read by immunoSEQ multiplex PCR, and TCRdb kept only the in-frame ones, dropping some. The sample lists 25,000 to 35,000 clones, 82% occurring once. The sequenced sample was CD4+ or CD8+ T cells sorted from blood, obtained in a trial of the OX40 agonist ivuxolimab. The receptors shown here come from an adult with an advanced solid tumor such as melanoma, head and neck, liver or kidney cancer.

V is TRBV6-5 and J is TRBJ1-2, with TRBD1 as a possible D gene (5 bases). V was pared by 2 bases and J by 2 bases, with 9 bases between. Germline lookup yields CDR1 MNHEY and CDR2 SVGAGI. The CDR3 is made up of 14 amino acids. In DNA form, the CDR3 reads TGTGCCAGCAGTTACGAGAGGGGAAACTATGGCTACACCTTC. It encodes CASSYERGNYGYTF.

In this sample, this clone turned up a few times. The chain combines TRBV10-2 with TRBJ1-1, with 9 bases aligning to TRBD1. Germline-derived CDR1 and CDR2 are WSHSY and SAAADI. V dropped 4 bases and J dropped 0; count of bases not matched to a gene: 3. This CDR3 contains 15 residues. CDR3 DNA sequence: TGCGCCAGCAGTGGACAGGGGGGTCTGAACACTGAAGCTTTCTTT. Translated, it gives CASSGQGGLNTEAFF.

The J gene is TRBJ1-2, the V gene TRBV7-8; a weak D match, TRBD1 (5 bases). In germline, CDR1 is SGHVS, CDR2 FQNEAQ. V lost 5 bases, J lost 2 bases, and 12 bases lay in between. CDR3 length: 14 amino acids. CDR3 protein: CASSKGRENYGYTF. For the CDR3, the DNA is TGTGCCAGCAGCAAGGGGCGAGAGAACTATGGCTACACCTTC.

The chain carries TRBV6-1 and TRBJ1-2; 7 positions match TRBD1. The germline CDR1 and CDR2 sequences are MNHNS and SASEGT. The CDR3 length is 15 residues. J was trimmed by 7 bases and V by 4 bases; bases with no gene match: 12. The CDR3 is CASSGTPGQMGGYTF. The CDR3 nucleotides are TGTGCCAGCAGTGGGACCCCGGGACAGATGGGTGGCTACACCTTC.

The CDR3 DNA sequence: TGTGCCTGGAACGAGTGGTACACTGAAGCTTTCTTT. Translating gives CAWNEWYTEAFF. V usage is TRBV30 and J usage is TRBJ1-1; no clear D gene. Trimming took 4 bases from V and 3 from J, leaving 9 bases between them. The CDR3 is 12 amino acids. Looked up from germline, CDR1 is GTSNPN and CDR2 is SVGIG (reference sequence).

Here the CDR3 DNA reads TGTGCCAGCAGTCCCTTGAGCGGGCCCAGAGAGACCCAGTACTTC. Translated: CASSPLSGPRETQYF. The chain joins TRBV6-5 to TRBJ2-5; weak D call: TRBD2 (6 bases). CDR3 length: 15 amino acids. The V gene's germline CDR1 is MNHEY and CDR2 SVGAGI. V gave up 5 bases and J gave up 4 bases, with 17 bases separating them.

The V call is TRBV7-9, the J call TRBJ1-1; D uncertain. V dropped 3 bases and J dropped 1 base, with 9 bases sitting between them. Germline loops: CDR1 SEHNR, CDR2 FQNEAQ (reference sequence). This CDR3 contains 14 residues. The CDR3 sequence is CASSFMDGNTEAFF. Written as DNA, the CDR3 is TGTGCCAGCAGCTTCATGGACGGGAACACTGAAGCTTTCTTT.

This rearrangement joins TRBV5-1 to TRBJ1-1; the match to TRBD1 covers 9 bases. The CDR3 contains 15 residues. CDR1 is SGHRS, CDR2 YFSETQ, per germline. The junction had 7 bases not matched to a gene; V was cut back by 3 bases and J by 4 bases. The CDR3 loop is CASSSWGQGGTEAFF. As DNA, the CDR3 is TGCGCCAGCAGCTCCTGGGGACAGGGAGGCACTGAAGCTTTCTTT.